The rows below give T cell receptor beta chains drawn from one sample of a study of cytomegalovirus exposure and HLA in healthy donors. Sequencing used immunoSEQ multiplex PCR; TCRdb keeps in-frame clones, though not all of them. This table holds over 150,000 clones, 75% to 85% found once. Sequenced input: PBMCs. Receptors originate from a girl aged 2 to 10 in good health and CMV-seropositive. Both conserved end residues are part of each CDR3. A D gene is named only where the DNA matches it firmly. Part of the rows lack a size; the others show once, few, many or a class for expanded clones.

TRBV18,TRBJ2-2,NA,NA,CASSPPGQNTGELFF,TGTGCCAGCTCACCACCGGGACAGAACACCGGGGAGCTGTTTTTT
TRBV28,TRBJ2-3,NA,NA,CASIPFWAGPGTDTQYF,TGTGCCAGCATTCCCTTTTGGGCGGGGCCAGGCACAGATACGCAGTATTTT
TRBV9,TRBJ1-2,NA,TRBD1,CASRKTPGTGDGYTF,TGTGCCAGCAGGAAAACTCCAGGGACAGGGGATGGCTACACCTTC
TRBV28,TRBJ1-2,NA,NA,CASSFWQGNGYTF,TGTGCCAGCAGTTTCTGGCAGGGAAATGGCTACACCTTC
TRBV4-1,TRBJ1-4,few,TRBD1,CASSQVGTVEKLFF,TGCGCCAGCAGCCAAGTGGGGACAGTTGAAAAACTGTTTTTT
TRBV5-1,TRBJ2-6,NA,TRBD1,CASSSGQGAAGANVLTF,TGCGCCAGCAGCTCCGGACAGGGGGCGGCTGGGGCCAACGTCCTGACTTTC
TRBV18,TRBJ2-1,once,TRBD2,CASCADLAGLSYNEQFF,TGTGCCAGCTGCGCCGATCTAGCGGGGCTATCCTACAATGAGCAGTTCTTC
TRBV5-8,TRBJ1-6,NA,NA,CASSFGASSYNSPLHF,TGTGCCAGCAGCTTTGGGGCGAGCTCCTATAATTCACCCCTCCACTTT
TRBV5-1,TRBJ2-3,once,NA,CASSSELPDTQYF,TGCGCCAGCAGCTCGGAGCTGCCAGATACGCAGTATTTT
TRBV5-5,TRBJ2-1,few,NA,CASSRTHEQFF,TGTGCCAGCAGCCGGACTCACGAGCAGTTCTTC
TRBV30,TRBJ1-6,once,NA,CAWSEGEPISPLHF,TGTGCCTGGAGTGAAGGGGAACCGATTTCACCCCTCCACTTT
TRBV25-1,TRBJ1-2,NA,TRBD1,CASSGSLTGPIDYGYTF,TGTGCCAGCAGTGGCAGCCTGACAGGGCCCATAGACTATGGCTACACCTTC
TRBV12-5,TRBJ1-5,few,NA,CASGLPTRLPHF,TGTGCTAGTGGTTTGCCAACCAGGCTTCCGCATTTT
TRBV6-5,TRBJ2-2,once,NA,CASSYSTSSGTGELFF,TGTGCCAGCAGTTACTCGACTAGTAGCGGTACCGGGGAGCTGTTTTTT
TRBV12-5,TRBJ2-6,NA,TRBD1,CASGWGTDSGANVLTF,TGTGCTAGTGGTTGGGGGACAGACTCTGGGGCCAACGTCCTGACTTTC
TRBV7-3,TRBJ1-1,NA,NA,CASSLGGGQGAFF,TGTGCCAGCAGCTTAGGCGGGGGGCAGGGGGCTTTCTTT
TRBV7-9,TRBJ2-1,NA,NA,CASSTRTNEQFF,TGTGCCAGCAGCACTAGAACCAATGAGCAGTTCTTC
TRBV19,TRBJ2-1,NA,NA,CASSIDLAASYNEQFF,TGTGCCAGTAGTATAGATCTTGCGGCTTCCTACAATGAGCAGTTCTTC
TRBV2,TRBJ1-2,NA,NA,CASLWWGLNYGYTF,TGTGCCAGTCTCTGGTGGGGGCTGAACTATGGCTACACCTTC
TRBV9,TRBJ2-7,once,NA,CASSTLVVAEQYF,TGTGCCAGCTCCACTTTGGTGGTAGCCGAGCAGTACTTC
TRBV19,TRBJ2-7,NA,NA,CASSMDIRNPYEQYF,TGTGCCAGTAGTATGGACATACGAAACCCCTACGAGCAGTACTTC
TRBV28,TRBJ2-7,NA,NA,CASSRSAGKRYEQYF,TGTGCCAGCAGTCGTTCGGCAGGGAAAAGATACGAGCAGTACTTC
TRBV29-1,TRBJ1-2,NA,NA,CSVQKGTPDFDYGYTF,TGCAGCGTCCAAAAAGGGACACCCGACTTTGACTATGGCTACACCTTC
TRBV5-4,TRBJ2-1,NA,TRBD2,CASSSSGSNRYNEQFF,TGTGCCAGCAGCTCTAGCGGGAGTAACCGATACAATGAGCAGTTCTTC
TRBV2,TRBJ1-4,few,TRBD1,CASRATGGDEKLFF,TGTGCCAGCAGGGCGACAGGGGGTGATGAAAAACTGTTTTTT
TRBV6-1,TRBJ1-1,NA,TRBD1,CACGQGSTNTEAFF,TGTGCCTGCGGACAGGGAAGCACGAACACTGAAGCTTTCTTT
TRBV27,TRBJ2-7,NA,TRBD1,CASSLQPGQGVSYEQYF,TGTGCCAGCAGTTTGCAGCCGGGACAGGGGGTATCCTACGAGCAGTACTTC
TRBV11-2,TRBJ1-6,NA,TRBD1,CASSLRDRGLPLHF,TGTGCCAGCAGCTTACGGGACAGGGGGCTACCCCTCCACTTT